This T cell receptor (beta chain) was obtained from a study of tumor-infiltrating lymphocytes in oesophageal squamous cell carcinoma. Each CDR3 protein is one row after TCRdb ran MiXCR on the PCR reads. The sample lists 9,500 to 13,000 distinct CDR3 sequences; 50% to 65% were seen once. The CDR3 has 12 residues. Trimming cost V 6 bases and J 6 bases, with 10 bases left between them. Germline V CDR1 and CDR2: MNHNS, SASEGT. This clonotype was picked up a small number of times. The material sequenced was esophageal tumor tissue. V gene TRBV6-1 combines with J gene TRBJ2-3, with D unclear. The origin of this receptor is a male donor with esophageal squamous cell carcinoma. The CDR3 DNA reads as TGTGCCAGCAGGACCTGGTGGGATACGCAGTATTTT. As protein: CASRTWWDTQYF.